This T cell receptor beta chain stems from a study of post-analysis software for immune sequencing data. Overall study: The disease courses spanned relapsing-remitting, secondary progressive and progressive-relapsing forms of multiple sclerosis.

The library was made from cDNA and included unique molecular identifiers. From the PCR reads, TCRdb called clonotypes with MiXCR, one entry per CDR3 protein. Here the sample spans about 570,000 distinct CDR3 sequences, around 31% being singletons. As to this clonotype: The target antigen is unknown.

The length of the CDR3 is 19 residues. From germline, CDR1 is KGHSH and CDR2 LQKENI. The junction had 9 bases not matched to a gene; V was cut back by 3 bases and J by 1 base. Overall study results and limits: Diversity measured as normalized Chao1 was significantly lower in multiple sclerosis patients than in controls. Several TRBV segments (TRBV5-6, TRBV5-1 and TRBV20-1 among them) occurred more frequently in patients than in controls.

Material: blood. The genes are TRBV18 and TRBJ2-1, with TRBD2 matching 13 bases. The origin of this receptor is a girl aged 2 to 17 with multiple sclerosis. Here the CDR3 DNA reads TGTGCCAGCTCACCTCAGACTAGCGGGGGGAGAGGTTCCTACAATGAGCAGTTCTTC. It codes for CASSPQTSGGRGSYNEQFF.